The T cell receptor (beta chain) described here comes from a study of blood T cell repertoires in COVID-19. About the study: Donors in the United States, Italy and Spain gave samples during acute or convalescent COVID-19. In each case, the material was cDNA or gDNA derived from T cells, B-cell-depleted T cells, or PBMCs.

Recruits, aged roughly 18 to 90 years, lived in 24 US areas. Cohorts were determined from participant-reported clinical history. V was clipped by 0 bases and J by 15 bases; unmatched bases: 11. The length of the CDR3 is 15 residues. Per the germline V gene, CDR1 is LGHNA and CDR2 is YSLEER. Generated by immunoSEQ multiplex PCR, the TCRdb table keeps only in-frame clones and is missing some. The sample has about 440,000 clones, 87% seen once. The rearrangement links TRBV4-3 to TRBJ2-1, with 10 bases fitting TRBD2. This receptor was taken from a woman aged 18-29 years with acute COVID-19. The sequenced material came from PBMCs or T cells enriched from blood (not recorded which). The CDR3 sequence is CASSQEESSGRALFF. CDR3 coding DNA: TGCGCCAGCAGCCAAGAAGAGTCTAGCGGGAGAGCCCTGTTCTTC.